What follows is one TCR beta chain and its context. Its antigen is still unknown. The sample originates from a study of blood T cells in healthy people across ages. Germline CDR1 reads SQVTM; CDR2 reads ANQGSEA. Trimming at V came to 6 bases and at J to 7 bases, leaving 10 bases not matched to a gene. The CDR3 runs 13 residues. Using a J-beta primer mix together with a sample-barcoded 5' primer, a second PCR was run for roughly 7 to 11 cycles. With 12 random nucleotides, a template-switch adaptor tagged each individual cDNA molecule. MiXCR, applied by TCRdb to the 5' RACE reads, yields one record per CDR3 protein. Of fewer than 900,000 distinct CDR3 sequences listed, 49% were seen once; the top ten hold 30% to 35%. Broader study findings: Observed TCR beta diversity per million T cells went down as age went up. This fall followed a roughly linear course with age.

The clonotype comes from a woman aged 60-70 years in good health. The chain uses TRBV29-1 and TRBJ2-7; the match to TRBD2 covers 9 bases. The sequencing sample was made of blood. The DNA of the CDR3 is TGCAGCGTCGATAGCGGGAGTTTTAATGAGCAGTACTTC. Translating gives CSVDSGSFNEQYF.